The present entry profiles one T cell receptor beta chain with its context. Antigen: not known. Both iRepertoire HTBI primers and Arm-PCR of CDR3 regions were used to build the TCR beta libraries. TCRdb reanalysed the multiplex PCR reads using MiXCR and keeps one entry per CDR3 protein. The table shows a few hundred thousand distinct CDR3 sequences, with roughly a quarter occurring only once. Specified time point: persistent/refractory GD, antithyroid drugs over 5 years with positive TRAb. Making the TCR library involved RNA that had been extracted from PBMCs. The data were obtained in a study of regulatory T cells in long-lasting Graves disease. The study, taken as a whole, reports: Newly diagnosed patients shared 966 public clonotypes; persistent patients shared some 2,600.

V was shortened by 3 bases and J by 0 bases, with 5 bases between the two germline ends. This CDR3 contains 12 residues. Germline CDR1 is GTSNPN and CDR2 is SVGIG (reference sequence). The J gene is TRBJ1-1, the V gene TRBV30; D ambiguous. The sequencing here drew on peripheral blood mononuclear cells (PBMCs), taken when the disease was refractory, from a patient treated with antithyroid drugs. The sequence was collected from a female donor with Graves disease. The CDR3 DNA follows: TGTGCCTGGAGGCAGCTGAACACTGAAGCTTTCTTT. Translated, it gives CAWRQLNTEAFF.